The source of this T cell receptor (beta chain) is a study of monozygotic twins with cystic fibrosis. At the level of the study: Libraries were built from around 2.8 micrograms of fragmented DNA using 15 PCR cycles.

Study outcomes and limitations: Unrelated CF individuals shared fewer identical clonotypes than monozygotic CF twins. Median Simpson clonality of roughly 0.0093 suggested naive T cells predominated.

Turning to this clone: Its antigen is as yet unknown.

Profiled with immunoSEQ multiplex PCR; TCRdb holds only in-frame clones, not every one. Seen here are more than 25,000 clones, 90% observed once, and the top ten hold 0.45% to 0.65%. The CDR3 runs 15 residues. Germline lookup yields CDR1 SGHDT and CDR2 YYEEEE. Trimming took 0 bases from V and 1 from J, leaving 8 bases between them. The chain is built from TRBV5-6 and TRBJ1-3, with TRBD1 as a possible D gene (5 bases). The receptor was derived from a girl aged 2-10 years with cystic fibrosis. The sample was blood. The CDR3 region is CASSLGHRSGNTIYF. In DNA, the CDR3 is TGTGCCAGCAGCTTGGGGCACAGGTCTGGAAACACCATATATTTT.